Each of the 7 T cell receptor beta chains below was sequenced from the same sample in a study of blood T cell repertoires in COVID-19. Data came from immunoSEQ multiplex PCR; TCRdb stores just in-frame clones and leaves some out. This repertoire shows about 400,000 clones, around 86% found once; its top ten account for 1.4%. The specimen was peripheral blood. These receptors all come from a woman under 40 with active or convalescent COVID-19.

The J gene is TRBJ1-1, the V gene TRBV20-1; D is ambiguous. This CDR3 has 11 residues. Looked up from germline, CDR1 is DFQATT and CDR2 is SNEGSKA (reference sequence). Trimming stripped 3 bases from V and 8 bases from J, with 10 bases between. CDR3 in amino acids: CSASPGTEAFF. The DNA of the CDR3 is TGCAGTGCTAGTCCAGGAACCGAAGCTTTCTTT.

The V gene is TRBV6-4, the J gene TRBJ1-2; 8 positions match TRBD1. V gave up 5 bases and J gave up 4 bases; unmatched junction bases: 6. The CDR3 extends over 14 amino acids. CDR1 and CDR2 from the germline V gene are MRHNA and SNTAGT. CDR3 nucleotides: TGTGCCAGCAGTCGTGGACAGGGACCCTATGGCTACACCTTC. Amino acid sequence: CASSRGQGPYGYTF.

The J gene is TRBJ1-1, the V gene TRBV12-3 or TRBV12-4; D gene ambiguous. Trimming left V 6 bases short and J 11 bases short, with 13 bases between. The CDR3 length is 11 residues. CDR3 region: CASSRERNAFF. CDR3 bases: TGTGCCAGCAGCCGCGAGCGAAATGCTTTCTTT.

The chain combines TRBV5-4 with TRBJ1-2; 9 nucleotides line up with TRBD1. The CDR3 runs to 14 residues. J lost 8 bases, V lost 6 bases, and 11 bases had no gene match. Germline assignment: CDR1 SGHNT and CDR2 YYREEE (reference sequence). The chain's CDR3 is CASTFTGGANGYTF. The DNA of the CDR3 is TGTGCCAGCACTTTTACAGGGGGCGCTAACGGCTACACCTTC.

The V gene is TRBV5-1, the J gene TRBJ2-7; maybe TRBD1 (5 bases). Germline V gene data show CDR1 as SGHRS and CDR2 as YFSETQ. The length of the CDR3 is 14 residues. V lost 4 bases, J lost 4 bases, and 15 bases lay in between. This chain's CDR3 is CASSVGVGEYEQYF. The CDR3 nucleotides are TGCGCCAGCAGCGTTGGGGTAGGGGAATACGAGCAGTACTTC.

The chain uses TRBV9 and TRBJ1-5; no clear D gene. The CDR3 loop spans 15 amino acids. CDR1 is SGDLS and CDR2 is YYNGEE in the germline V gene. Deletions cut 4 bases from V and 2 bases from J, with 13 bases between. The CDR3, as DNA: TGTGCCAGCAGCCCAGACGCCGGGGGCAATCAGCCCCAGCATTTT. It codes for CASSPDAGGNQPQHF.

This rearrangement joins TRBV5-5 to TRBJ1-1; 7 positions agree with TRBD1. V dropped 6 bases and J dropped 11; count of bases not matched to a gene: 19. This CDR3 has 15 residues. Germline-derived CDR1 and CDR2 are SGHKS and YYEKEE (reference sequence). In DNA, the CDR3 is TGTGCCAGCACCTTTTTTCAGGGGGATCCGGTTTCGGCTTTCTTT. The encoded protein is CASTFFQGDPVSAFF. Combining the CDR3 with reference TRBV5-5 and TRBJ1-1 gives the whole variable domain DAGVTQSPTHLIKTRGQQVTLRCSPISGHKSVSWYQQVLGQGPQFIFQYYEKEERGRGNFPDRFSARQFPNYSSELNVNALLLGDSALYLCASTFFQGDPVSAFFGQGTRLTVV.